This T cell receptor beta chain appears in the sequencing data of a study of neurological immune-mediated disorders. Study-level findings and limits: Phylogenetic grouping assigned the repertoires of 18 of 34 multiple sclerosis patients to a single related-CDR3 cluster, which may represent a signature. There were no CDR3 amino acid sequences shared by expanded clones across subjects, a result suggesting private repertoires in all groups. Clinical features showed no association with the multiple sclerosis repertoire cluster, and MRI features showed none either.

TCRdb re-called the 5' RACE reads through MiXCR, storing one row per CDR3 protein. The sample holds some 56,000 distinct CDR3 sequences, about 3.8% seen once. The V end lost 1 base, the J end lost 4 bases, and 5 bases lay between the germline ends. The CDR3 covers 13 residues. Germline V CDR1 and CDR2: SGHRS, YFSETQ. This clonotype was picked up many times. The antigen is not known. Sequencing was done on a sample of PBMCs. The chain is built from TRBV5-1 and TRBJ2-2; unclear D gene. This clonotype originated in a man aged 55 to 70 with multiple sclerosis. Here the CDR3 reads CASSLLRTGELFF. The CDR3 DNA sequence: TGCGCCAGCAGCTTGTTGCGCACCGGGGAGCTGTTTTTT.